This T cell receptor (beta chain) was recovered during a study of cytomegalovirus exposure and HLA in healthy donors. CDR1 and CDR2 (germline): GTSNPN, SVGIG (reference sequence). The CDR3 is 13 amino acids. General study results and limits: The study listed 164 cytomegalovirus-associated TCR beta chains. Diagnosis of cytomegalovirus status made by the classifier reportedly showed high specificity and sensitivity.

13 Jbeta primers and 60 Vbeta primers were used for the PCR. Per the study methods: A later analysis counted roughly 74 million unique TCR beta chains, some 11 million shared. Repertoires were generated with immunoSEQ multiplex PCR, while TCRdb's copy carries only in-frame clones and drops some. V and J calls and clone size follow that table, whereas D and trimming were derived from the DNA. The sample consists of about 130,000 clones, more than 9% of them appearing once. This clone was seen a few times. Antigen specificity is unknown. The clonotype comes from a young woman in good health and CMV-seropositive. Sequencing was carried out using PBMCs. The chain has TRBV30 and TRBJ2-1; 10 nucleotides line up with TRBD1. CDR3 region: CALRDRGKGEQFF. CDR3 in DNA: TGTGCTTTACGGGACAGGGGAAAGGGCGAGCAGTTCTTC.